Described below is a single TCR beta chain sequence and its context. TCRdb ran MiXCR on the 5' RACE reads and lists one entry per CDR3 protein. Of about 160,000 distinct CDR3 sequences detected, under 45% appear once; the ten largest clones hold roughly 15%. The data stem from a study of CD8 T cells in ankylosing spondylitis. V lost 7 bases and J lost 4, with 10 bases in between. Germline V gene sequence: CDR1 ENHRY, CDR2 SYGVKD. This CDR3 is 12 amino acids long. The rearrangement links TRBV10-3 to TRBJ1-2, with a possible D match to TRBD1 (5 bases). This clonotype was obtained from a male donor with ankylosing spondylitis. What was sequenced was synovial fluid, either unsorted or a sorted T cell fraction (not recorded which). Here the CDR3 reads CAIKGRIYGYTF. For the CDR3, the DNA is TGTGCCATCAAGGGACGGATCTATGGCTACACCTTC.